These 10 T cell receptor beta chains share one sample of origin, sequenced in a study of response to subunit inactivated influenza vaccine. TCRdb reprocessed the RT-PCR reads with MiXCR, giving one entry per CDR3 protein. The sample consists of 550,000 to 650,000 distinct CDR3 sequences, approximately 12% of them appearing once. Sequencing was performed on PBMCs from blood, taken on the day of vaccination. Every receptor here comes from a man aged 50 or older who received an inactivated influenza vaccine.

This clonotype has a handful of counts. The CDR3 sequence is CASSLGTGGLRETQYF. The CDR3 nucleotides are TGTGCCAGCAGCTTGGGTACAGGGGGACTCCGAGAGACCCAGTACTTC. The rearrangement uses TRBV5-6 and TRBJ2-5, with TRBD1 matching over 8 bases. This CDR3 contains 16 residues. V lost 0 bases and J lost 4; bases outside the gene matches: 8. Germline CDR1 SGHDT, CDR2 YYEEEE.

The CDR3: CASSLSAGAGAEAFF. The CDR3 DNA follows: TGTGCCAGCAGCTTAAGTGCGGGGGCCGGCGCAGAAGCTTTCTTT. The chain carries TRBV7-2 and TRBJ1-1, with a possible D match to TRBD1 (6 bases). The CDR3 sequence is 15 residues long. Between the trimmed V and J ends, which lost 2 bases and 8 bases, there was a span of 18 bases. Germline values: CDR1 SGHTA, CDR2 FQGNSA.

This clonotype was detected many times. V gene TRBV20-1 combines with J gene TRBJ1-6; the match to TRBD1 covers 9 bases. The CDR3 sequence is 17 residues long. Germline values: CDR1 DFQATT, CDR2 SNEGSKA (reference sequence). V gave up 1 base and J gave up 1 base; unmatched junction bases: 5. CDR3 nucleotides: TGCAGTGCTAGAGCCCGGGGACAGGGATCCTATAATTCACCCCTCCACTTT. This gives the protein CSARARGQGSYNSPLHF.

The chain has TRBV7-9 and TRBJ2-7; D might be TRBD1 (6 bases). Trimming removed 0 bases at V and 9 bases at J, with 15 bases between. The CDR3 has 14 amino acids. Germline V lookup: CDR1 SEHNR, CDR2 FQNEAQ (reference sequence). The CDR3 DNA reads TGTGCCAGCAGCTTAGCGGGACACGGAAAGGGGCAGTACTTC. This translates into CASSLAGHGKGQYF.

This clonotype was detected many times. The chain has TRBV29-1 and TRBJ2-7, with 7 bases matching TRBD1. Germline-derived CDR1 and CDR2 are SQVTM and ANQGSEA. CDR3 size: 13 residues. J was trimmed by 5 bases and V by 6 bases; bases with no gene match: 10. CDR3 bases: TGCAGCGTACAGGGGCCCTCCACCCACGAGCAGTACTTC. Residues: CSVQGPSTHEQYF.

The gene calls are TRBV24-1 and TRBJ1-5; 9 bases line up with TRBD1. CDR1 is KGHDR, CDR2 SFDVKD, per germline. This CDR3 region has 15 residues. J was trimmed by 6 bases and V by 4 bases; bases with no gene match: 6. In nucleotides, the CDR3 is TGTGCCACCAGTGACTTGGGACAGGGCGCTCAGCCCCAGCATTTT. Translated, it gives CATSDLGQGAQPQHF.

In this sample, this clonotype turned up many times. J is TRBJ2-3 and V is TRBV20-1; 13 bases line up with TRBD2. The length of the CDR3 is 18 residues. The germline gives CDR1 DFQATT, CDR2 SNEGSKA (reference sequence). V lost 0 bases and J lost 8; bases outside the gene matches: 14. The CDR3 nucleotides are TGCAGTGCTAGAGATGGTGGGACTAGCGGGGTTAGATTATCTACGCAGTATTTT. It yields the protein CSARDGGTSGVRLSTQYF.

In this sample, this clonotype turned up a few times. CDR3 sequence: CASSVNGPMIETQYF. CDR3 in DNA: TGTGCCAGCAGTGTGAATGGGCCTATGATTGAGACCCAGTACTTC. The rearrangement joins TRBV12-3 or TRBV12-4 to TRBJ2-5; unclear D gene. Trimming shortened V by 5 bases and J by 5 bases, and 18 bases separated the two germline ends. This CDR3 contains 15 residues.

This clonotype was seen ten or more times. The chain uses TRBV12-3 or TRBV12-4 and TRBJ1-2; tentative D call: TRBD1 (6 bases). Deletions cut 5 bases from V and 7 bases from J, with 20 bases between. CDR3 length equals 15 residues. This CDR3 is CASSPLAGAGRGYTF. The CDR3 DNA reads as TGTGCCAGCAGTCCTCTGGCAGGGGCCGGACGTGGCTACACCTTC.

The V call is TRBV20-1, the J call TRBJ2-1; 7 bases are shared with TRBD2. CDR1 and CDR2 from the germline V gene are DFQATT and SNEGSKA (reference sequence). The CDR3 totals 14 residues. Trimming at V came to 3 bases and at J to 3 bases, leaving 5 bases not matched to a gene. CDR3 region: CSARWGGSYNEQFF. The CDR3 coding sequence is TGCAGTGCTAGGTGGGGAGGGAGCTACAATGAGCAGTTCTTC.